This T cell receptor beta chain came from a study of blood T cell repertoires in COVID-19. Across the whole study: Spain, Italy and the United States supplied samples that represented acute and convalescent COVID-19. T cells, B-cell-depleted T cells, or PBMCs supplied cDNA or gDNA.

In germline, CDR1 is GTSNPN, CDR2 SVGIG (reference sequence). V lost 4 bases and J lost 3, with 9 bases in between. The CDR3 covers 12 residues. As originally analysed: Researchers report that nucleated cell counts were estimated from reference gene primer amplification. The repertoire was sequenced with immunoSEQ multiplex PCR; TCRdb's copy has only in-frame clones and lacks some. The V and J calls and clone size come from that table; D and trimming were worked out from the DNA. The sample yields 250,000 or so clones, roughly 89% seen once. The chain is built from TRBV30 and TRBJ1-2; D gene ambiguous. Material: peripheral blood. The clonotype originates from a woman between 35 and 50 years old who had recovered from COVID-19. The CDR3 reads CAWNGEHYGYTF. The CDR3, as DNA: TGTGCCTGGAACGGGGAGCACTATGGCTACACCTTC.